This entry lists 19 T cell receptor beta chains sequenced from one sample in a study of blood T cell repertoires in COVID-19. The method was immunoSEQ multiplex PCR; TCRdb's version includes in-frame clones alone and lacks a portion of them. Of around 21,000 clones in the sample, more than 70% were seen once. The sample comprised peripheral blood. The receptors shown here come from a man in his forties with acute or convalescent COVID-19.

The rearrangement joins TRBV6-6 to TRBJ2-7, with D perhaps matching TRBD1 (6 bases). V lost 6 bases and J 3 bases, leaving 18 bases between the germline ends. Per germline, CDR1 MNHNY and CDR2 SVGAGI (reference sequence). The CDR3 length is 15 residues. For the CDR3, the DNA is TGTGCCAGCAGCGACACCGGGACACCCCTCTACGAGCAGTACTTC. Its translation: CASSDTGTPLYEQYF.

This rearrangement joins TRBV6-5 to TRBJ1-1; D may be TRBD1 (5 bases). Germline-derived CDR1 and CDR2 are MNHEY and SVGAGI. The CDR3 has 13 amino acids. Trimming shortened V by 0 bases and J by 10 bases, and 12 bases separated the two germline ends. For the CDR3, the DNA is TGTGCCAGCAGTTACTCTAGGGGTCCTGGAGCTTTCTTT. Its protein is CASSYSRGPGAFF.

The chain uses TRBV10-1 and TRBJ2-4; D is perhaps TRBD1 (6 bases). Germline V gene data show CDR1 as WNHNN and CDR2 as SYGVQD (reference sequence). V shed 6 bases and J shed 8 bases, with 17 bases lying between them. The CDR3 extends over 14 amino acids. CDR3 loop: CASRGDIFEYIQYF. CDR3 DNA sequence: TGCGCCAGCAGGGGGGACATTTTTGAGTACATTCAGTACTTC.

J is TRBJ2-3 and V is TRBV6-1; D not resolved. V gave up 2 bases and J gave up 0 bases, with 9 bases separating them. The germline gives CDR1 MNHNS, CDR2 SASEGT. The CDR3 length is 15 residues. This chain's CDR3 is CASSEWQDSTDTQYF. CDR3 DNA: TGTGCCAGCAGTGAATGGCAGGATAGCACAGATACGCAGTATTTT.

This rearrangement joins TRBV12-3 or TRBV12-4 to TRBJ1-2; D gene ambiguous. CDR3 length: 12 residues. The V end lost 3 bases, the J end lost 12 bases, and 14 bases lay between the germline ends. CDR3 sequence (DNA): TGTGCCAGCAGTTTTGGGTCGGGAGGAGACACCTTC. It yields the protein CASSFGSGGDTF.

Only one count was recorded for this clone. The J gene is TRBJ1-2, the V gene TRBV6-2 or TRBV6-3; 8 nucleotides align to TRBD1. Germline V gene sequence: CDR1 MNHEY, CDR2 SVGEGT. The CDR3 is 16 amino acids. V lost 0 bases, J lost 3 bases, and 6 bases stayed unmatched. The chain's CDR3 is CASSYSRQGAYYGYTF. The DNA of the CDR3 is TGTGCCAGCAGTTACTCGCGGCAGGGGGCGTACTATGGCTACACCTTC.

A few counts support this clone. The J gene is TRBJ1-5, the V gene TRBV19; the D is unclear. The length of the CDR3 is 16 residues. V lost 3 bases and J 0 bases, leaving 12 bases between the germline ends. Germline V lookup: CDR1 LNHDA, CDR2 SQIVND (reference sequence). CDR3 protein: CASSIHGSDSNQPQHF. DNA of the CDR3: TGTGCCAGTAGTATCCACGGGTCGGATAGCAATCAGCCCCAGCATTTT.

V gene TRBV5-1 combines with J gene TRBJ2-1, with TRBD1 matching over 10 bases. CDR3 length: 14 residues. Unmatched junction bases numbered 10, after V lost 7 bases and J lost 9 bases. Germline lookup yields CDR1 SGHRS and CDR2 YFSETQ. The CDR3 DNA reads TGCGCCAGCCACCCGGGACAGGGGAATAGTGAGCAGTTCTTC. Translation: CASHPGQGNSEQFF.

The V and J genes are TRBV7-9 and TRBJ1-5, with D possibly TRBD1 on 5 matching bases. This CDR3 region has 15 residues. Trimming shortened V by 0 bases and J by 4 bases, and 10 bases separated the two germline ends. Germline V lookup: CDR1 SEHNR, CDR2 FQNEAQ (reference sequence). In nucleotides, the CDR3 is TGTGCCAGCAGCTTAGCGGGGGGAGGAAATCAGCCCCAGCATTTT. It encodes CASSLAGGGNQPQHF.

V gene TRBV7-8 combines with J gene TRBJ1-4; no definite D call. The CDR3 length is 16 residues. Trimming removed 1 base at V and 1 base at J, with 10 bases between. Germline CDR1 and CDR2: SGHVS and FQNEAQ. CDR3 sequence reads: CASSLGVAGTNEKLFF. For the CDR3, the DNA is TGTGCCAGCAGCTTAGGGGTGGCAGGAACTAATGAAAAACTGTTTTTT. The full variable domain, in which reference TRBV7-8 and TRBJ1-4 provide the parts outside the CDR3, is GAGVSQSPRYKVAKRGQDVALRCDPISGHVSLFWYQQALGQGPEFLTYFQNEAQLDKSGLPSDRFFAERPEGSVSTLKIQRTQQEDSAVYLCASSLGVAGTNEKLFFGSGTQLSVL.

The CDR3 is CASSLAAITTEAFF. The CDR3 DNA is TGTGCCAGCAGTTTAGCGGCGATTACGACTGAAGCTTTCTTT. The chain carries TRBV27 and TRBJ1-1; D not certain. CDR1 is MNHEY and CDR2 is SMNVEV in the germline V gene (reference sequence). Trimming left V 2 bases short and J 5 bases short, with 12 bases between. The CDR3 has 14 residues.

The V call is TRBV7-8, the J call TRBJ1-1; D remains unclear. The ends were cut back, 5 bases at V and 4 bases at J, with 8 bases in the middle. Germline lookup yields CDR1 SGHVS and CDR2 FQNEAQ. CDR3 length equals 12 residues. DNA of the CDR3: TGTGCCAGCAGCCTTATTCGCACTGAAGCTTTCTTT. Protein: CASSLIRTEAFF.

V is TRBV5-4 and J is TRBJ1-2; tentatively, D is TRBD1 (6 bases). The CDR3 totals 14 residues. Germline V gene data show CDR1 as SGHNT and CDR2 as YYREEE (reference sequence). Deletions cut 3 bases from V and 4 bases from J, with 13 bases between. In nucleotides, the CDR3 is TGTGCCAGCAGCTCGGACAGTGTTAGCTATGGCTACACCTTC. Encoded protein: CASSSDSVSYGYTF.

The genes are TRBV7-9 and TRBJ2-7; 12 bases are shared with TRBD1. CDR1 SEHNR and CDR2 FQNEAQ come from the germline V gene (reference sequence). V gave up 1 base and J gave up 5 bases; unmatched junction bases: 6. The length of the CDR3 is 16 residues. The CDR3: CASSLGTGTGGNEQYF. CDR3 coding DNA: TGTGCCAGCAGCTTAGGGACCGGGACAGGGGGCAACGAGCAGTACTTC.

The chain employs TRBV18 and TRBJ2-5; D is perhaps TRBD2 (5 bases). Per germline, CDR1 KGHSH and CDR2 LQKENI. This CDR3 spans 13 amino acids. Trimming cost V 6 bases and J 4 bases, with 12 bases left between them. CDR3 loop: CASSTPRGETQYF. DNA of the CDR3: TGTGCCAGCTCGACTCCCCGGGGAGAGACCCAGTACTTC.

This clone was recorded a few times. The chain couples TRBV15 to TRBJ1-2; no firm D call. Germline V gives CDR1 LNHNV, CDR2 YYDKDF (reference sequence). The CDR3 is made up of 15 amino acids. The ends were cut back, 0 bases at V and 5 bases at J, with 13 bases in the middle. The CDR3 here is CATSRDRTLSYGYTF. The CDR3 DNA follows: TGTGCCACCAGCAGAGATCGGACTCTATCGTATGGCTACACCTTC.

The rearrangement joins TRBV5-6 to TRBJ1-1; TRBD1 matches 9 bases. V was clipped by 4 bases and J by 1 base; unmatched bases: 2. CDR3 length equals 14 residues. Germline CDR1 SGHDT, CDR2 YYEEEE. The CDR3 DNA follows: TGTGCCAGCAGCACGGACAGGGGGAACACTGAAGCTTTCTTT. It codes for CASSTDRGNTEAFF.

The chain combines TRBV7-9 with TRBJ1-3; no firm D call. Germline CDR1 SEHNR, CDR2 FQNEAQ (reference sequence). With 1 base removed from V and 1 base from J, the gap between germline ends came to 5 bases. CDR3 length equals 14 residues. CDR3 sequence reads: CASSLVSSGNTIYF. The CDR3 region has the DNA TGTGCCAGCAGCTTAGTTTCTTCTGGAAACACCATATATTTT.

In its sample, this clone was seen a few times. The chain joins TRBV7-9 to TRBJ1-2, with D possibly matching TRBD1 (5 bases). The germline gives CDR1 SEHNR, CDR2 FQNEAQ (reference sequence). V was cut by 0 bases and J by 4 bases, with 12 bases left in between. The CDR3 is made up of 15 amino acids. The CDR3 DNA sequence: TGTGCCAGCAGCTTAGCCCGACAGACGATCTATGGCTACACCTTC. This codes for CASSLARQTIYGYTF.